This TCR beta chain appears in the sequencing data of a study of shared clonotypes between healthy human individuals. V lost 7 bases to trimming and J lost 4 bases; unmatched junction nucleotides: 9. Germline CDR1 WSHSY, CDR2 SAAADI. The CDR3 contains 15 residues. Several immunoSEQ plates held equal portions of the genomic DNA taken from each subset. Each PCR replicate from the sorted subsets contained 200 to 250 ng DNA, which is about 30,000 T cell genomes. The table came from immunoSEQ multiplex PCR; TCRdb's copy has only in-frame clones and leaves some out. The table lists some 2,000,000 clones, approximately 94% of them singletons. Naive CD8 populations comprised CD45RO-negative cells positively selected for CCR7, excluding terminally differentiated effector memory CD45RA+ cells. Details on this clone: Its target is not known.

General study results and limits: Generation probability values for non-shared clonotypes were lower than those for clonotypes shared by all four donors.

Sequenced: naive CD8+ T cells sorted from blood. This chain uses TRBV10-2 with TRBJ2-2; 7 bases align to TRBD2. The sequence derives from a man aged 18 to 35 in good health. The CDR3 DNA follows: TGCGCCAGCATCGATCCTTGGGGGGGCACCGGGGAGCTGTTTTTT. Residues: CASIDPWGGTGELFF.